The 11 T cell receptor beta chains in this list originate from one sample, sequenced in a study of T cell repertoires in cytomegalovirus infection. Each CDR3 protein is one row after TCRdb ran MiXCR on the reads. The sample records 630,000 or so distinct CDR3 sequences, more than 20% being singletons. Sequenced: CD8+ T cells from PBMCs. Receptors were obtained from a human donor in good health (CMV status not recorded). Some clones in this sample may be carry-over from other donors' samples.

V and J are TRBV27 and TRBJ1-2, with 8 bases that match TRBD1. With V trimmed by 4 bases and J by 8 bases, 9 bases remained unmatched. Germline assignment: CDR1 MNHEY and CDR2 SMNVEV (reference sequence). There are 14 residues in the CDR3. The CDR3 coding sequence is TGTGCCAGCAGTTCCGGGCAGGGGGCGATCGGCTACACCTTC. It encodes CASSSGQGAIGYTF.

The rearrangement uses TRBV29-1 and TRBJ2-5; TRBD1 matches at 7 bases. The CDR3 spans 12 residues. The J segment lost 5 bases and the V segment lost 4 bases, leaving 4 bases of the junction unmatched. Germline CDR1 and CDR2: SQVTM and ANQGSEA. The CDR3 loop reads CSVGAQGETQYF. CDR3 nucleotides: TGCAGCGTTGGGGCACAGGGGGAGACCCAGTACTTC.

Ten or more counts support this clonotype. This chain joins TRBV6-1 and TRBJ2-3; 9 nucleotides agree with TRBD2. V dropped 5 bases and J dropped 1; count of bases not matched to a gene: 4. Germline V gene data show CDR1 as MNHNS and CDR2 as SASEGT. The CDR3 is 15 residues long. The CDR3 DNA is TGTGCCAGCAGTTATGTAGCGGGGGGCACAGATACGCAGTATTTT. Its protein product is CASSYVAGGTDTQYF.

This clonotype was counted a few times. The CDR3 DNA is TGTGCCAGCAGCTTAGAAGGGTTCGGAAACATTCAGTACTTC. Encoded protein: CASSLEGFGNIQYF. This chain uses TRBV7-9 with TRBJ2-4; D not resolved. The CDR3 is 14 residues long. Trimming shortened V by 1 base and J by 6 bases, and 10 bases separated the two germline ends. Germline CDR1 SEHNR, CDR2 FQNEAQ (reference sequence).

Remarks on this clonotype: One end of the junction is discordant with germline, which a read error may explain. The CDR3 DNA reads as TGTGACAGCAGCTCCGGACAGGGCAATCAGCCCCAGCATTTT. It specifies CDSSSGQGNQPQHF. The chain has TRBV7-4 and TRBJ1-5, with TRBD1 identical over 7 bases. This CDR3 contains 14 residues. CDR1 and CDR2 from the germline V gene are SGHVT and SQSDAQ.

Comment on this clonotype: This clone may be a read error of a much larger clone one base away. This chain links TRBV6-2 or TRBV6-3 with TRBJ1-1; D may be TRBD1 (6 bases). Per germline, CDR1 MNHEY and CDR2 SVGEGT. V shed 7 bases and J shed 10 bases, with 19 bases lying between them. The CDR3 is made up of 13 amino acids. The CDR3 coding sequence is TGTGCCAGCATCAGGGGTGCGGAGTTTGTAGCTTTCTTT. Residues: CASIRGAEFVAFF.

This clonotype came up many times. The rearrangement uses TRBV19 and TRBJ2-7; the match to TRBD1 covers 9 bases. After removal of 6 bases from V and 3 bases from J, the junction contained 6 bases not matched to a gene. The germline gives CDR1 LNHDA, CDR2 SQIVND (reference sequence). The length of the CDR3 is 14 residues. For the CDR3, the DNA is TGTGCCAGTAGCGAGGGGACAGGGAACTACGAGCAGTACTTC. It encodes CASSEGTGNYEQYF.

The J gene is TRBJ2-7, the V gene TRBV7-9, with 10 bases that match TRBD1. The V segment lost 4 bases and the J segment 3 bases; nucleotides outside the gene matches: 15. The CDR3 extends over 18 amino acids. The germline gives CDR1 SEHNR, CDR2 FQNEAQ (reference sequence). The CDR3 sequence is CASSSIDLRQGAFYEQYF. CDR3 bases: TGTGCCAGCAGCTCCATAGATCTTAGACAGGGGGCTTTCTACGAGCAGTACTTC.

This clonotype was observed a few times. This sequence joins TRBV12-3 or TRBV12-4 and TRBJ1-5, with 9 bases matching TRBD1. Losses at the gene ends were 3 bases for V and 5 bases for J; bases not matched to a gene: 23. The CDR3 consists of 21 residues. CDR3 loop: CASSFGFQGTGLLVTDQPQHF. Here the CDR3 DNA reads TGTGCCAGCAGTTTCGGTTTTCAGGGGACAGGGCTATTGGTCACAGATCAGCCCCAGCATTTT.

This clonotype showed up just a few times. The chain has TRBV7-9 and TRBJ2-1; D is perhaps TRBD1 or TRBD2 (5 bases each). The V end lost 1 base, the J end lost 10 bases, and 17 bases lay between the germline ends. The CDR3 covers 15 residues. Germline lookup yields CDR1 SEHNR and CDR2 FQNEAQ (reference sequence). CDR3 amino acids: CASSLGDHGDREQFF. CDR3 bases: TGTGCCAGCAGCTTAGGGGACCATGGGGACCGAGAGCAGTTCTTC. Full variable domain (outside the CDR3, taken from reference TRBV7-9 and TRBJ2-1): DTGVSQNPRHKITKRGQNVTFRCDPISEHNRLYWYRQTLGQGPEFLTYFQNEAQLEKSRLLSDRFSAERPKGSFSTLEIQRTEQGDSAMYLCASSLGDHGDREQFFGPGTRLTVL.

As for this clonotype: This may come from a read error, since a much larger clone is one base off. The chain joins TRBV12-3 or TRBV12-4 to TRBJ2-3; no clear D. V lost 5 bases to trimming and J lost 6 bases, with 6 bases between them. CDR3 length: 11 residues. CDR3 in DNA: TGTGCCAGCAGTATGGAGGATACGCAGTATTTT. The encoded protein is CASSMEDTQYF.